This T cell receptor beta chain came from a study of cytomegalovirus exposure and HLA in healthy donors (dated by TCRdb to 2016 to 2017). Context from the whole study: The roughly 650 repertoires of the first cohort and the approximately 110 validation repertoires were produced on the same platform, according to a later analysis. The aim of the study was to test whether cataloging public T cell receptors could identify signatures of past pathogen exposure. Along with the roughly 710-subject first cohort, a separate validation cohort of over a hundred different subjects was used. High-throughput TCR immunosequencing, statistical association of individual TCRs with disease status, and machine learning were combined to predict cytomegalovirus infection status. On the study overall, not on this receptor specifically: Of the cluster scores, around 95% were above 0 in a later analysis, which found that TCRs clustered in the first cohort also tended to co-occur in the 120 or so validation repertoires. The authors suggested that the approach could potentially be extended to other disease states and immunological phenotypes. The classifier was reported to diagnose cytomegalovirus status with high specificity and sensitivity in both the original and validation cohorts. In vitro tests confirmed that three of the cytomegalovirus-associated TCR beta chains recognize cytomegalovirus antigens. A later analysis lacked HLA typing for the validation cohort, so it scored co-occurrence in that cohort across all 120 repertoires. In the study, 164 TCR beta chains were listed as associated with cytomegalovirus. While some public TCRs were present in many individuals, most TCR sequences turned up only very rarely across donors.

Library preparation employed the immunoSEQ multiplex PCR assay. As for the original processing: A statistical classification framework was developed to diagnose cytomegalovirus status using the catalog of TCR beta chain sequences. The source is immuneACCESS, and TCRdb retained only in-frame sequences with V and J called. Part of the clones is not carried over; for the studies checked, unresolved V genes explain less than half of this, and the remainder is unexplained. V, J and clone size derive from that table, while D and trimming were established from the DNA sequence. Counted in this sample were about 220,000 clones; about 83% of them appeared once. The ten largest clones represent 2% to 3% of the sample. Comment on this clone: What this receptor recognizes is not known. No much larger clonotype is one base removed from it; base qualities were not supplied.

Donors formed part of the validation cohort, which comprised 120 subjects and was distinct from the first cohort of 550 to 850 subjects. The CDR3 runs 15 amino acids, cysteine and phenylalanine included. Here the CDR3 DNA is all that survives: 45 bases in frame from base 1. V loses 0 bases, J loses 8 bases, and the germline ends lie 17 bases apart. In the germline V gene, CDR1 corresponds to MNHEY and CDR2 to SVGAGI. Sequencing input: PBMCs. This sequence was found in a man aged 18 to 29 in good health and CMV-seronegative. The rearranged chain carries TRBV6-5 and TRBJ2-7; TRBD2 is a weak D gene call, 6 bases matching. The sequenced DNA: TGTGCCAGCAGTTACTCGGGTCACGGGGGAGGCAAGCAGTACTTC. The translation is CASSYSGHGGGKQYF.